This TCR beta chain came from a study of glioma-infiltrating T cells. Study observations and caveats: Above-expected tissue-blood divergence occurred in all gliomas, most in low-grade ones. CDR3 overlap between tissue and blood was very small.

To note about this clonotype: Its target is not known. At one of its ends the junction is not consistent with the germline gene, which may arise from a read error.

CDR1 DFQATT and CDR2 SNEGSKA come from the germline V gene (reference sequence). The length of the CDR3 is 11 residues. Amplification of TCR alpha and beta CDR3 regions from RNA used iRepertoire nested multiplex PCR. Input was about 100-450 ng of tissue mRNA or PBMC total RNA. MiXCR, applied by TCRdb to the multiplex PCR reads, yields one record per CDR3 protein. Of 150,000 or so distinct CDR3 sequences in the sample, 30% to 40% are singletons; the top ten hold around 20%. The chain couples TRBV20-1 to TRBJ1-1; D is ambiguous. Sequencing was carried out using glioma tissue, nonneoplastic brain tissue, or PBMCs (not recorded which). The receptor was isolated from a human donor with low-grade glioma or glioblastoma, undergoing nonglioma brain surgery, or in good health (not recorded which). In nucleotides, the CDR3 is TGCAGTGCTCAGATGAACACTGAAGCTTTATTT. This codes for CSAQMNTEALF.